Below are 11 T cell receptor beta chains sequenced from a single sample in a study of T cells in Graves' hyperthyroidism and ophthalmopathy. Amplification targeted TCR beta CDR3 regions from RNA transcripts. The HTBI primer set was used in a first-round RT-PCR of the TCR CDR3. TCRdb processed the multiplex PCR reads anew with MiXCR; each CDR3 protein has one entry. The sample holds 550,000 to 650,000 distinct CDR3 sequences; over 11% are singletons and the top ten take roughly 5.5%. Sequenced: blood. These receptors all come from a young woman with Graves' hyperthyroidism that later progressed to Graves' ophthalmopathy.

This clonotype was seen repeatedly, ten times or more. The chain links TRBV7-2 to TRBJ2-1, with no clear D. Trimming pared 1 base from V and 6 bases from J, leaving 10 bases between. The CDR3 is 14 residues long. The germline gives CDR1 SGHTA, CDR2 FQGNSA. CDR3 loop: CASSLGNSPNEQFF. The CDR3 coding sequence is TGTGCCAGCAGCTTAGGAAACAGTCCCAATGAGCAGTTCTTC.

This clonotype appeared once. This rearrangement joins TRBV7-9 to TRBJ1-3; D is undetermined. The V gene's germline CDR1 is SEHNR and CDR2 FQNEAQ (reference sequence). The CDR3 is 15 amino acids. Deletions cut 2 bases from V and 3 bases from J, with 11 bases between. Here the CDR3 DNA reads TGTGCCAGCAGCTTAACCTCTGACTATGGAAACACCATATATTTT. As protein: CASSLTSDYGNTIYF.

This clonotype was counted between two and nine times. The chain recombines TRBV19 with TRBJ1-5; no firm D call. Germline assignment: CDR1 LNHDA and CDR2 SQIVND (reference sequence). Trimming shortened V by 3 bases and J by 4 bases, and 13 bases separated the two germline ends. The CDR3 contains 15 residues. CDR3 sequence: CASSILESGNQPQHF. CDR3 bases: TGTGCCAGTAGTATTCTGGAATCGGGAAATCAGCCCCAGCATTTT.

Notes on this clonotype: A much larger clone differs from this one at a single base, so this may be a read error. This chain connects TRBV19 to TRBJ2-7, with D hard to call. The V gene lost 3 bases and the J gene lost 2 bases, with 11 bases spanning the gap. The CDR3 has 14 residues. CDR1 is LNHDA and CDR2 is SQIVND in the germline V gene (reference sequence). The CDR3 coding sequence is TGTGCCAGTAGTATCCGGGTTTTCACCTACGAGCAGTACTTC. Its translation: CASSIRVFTYEQYF. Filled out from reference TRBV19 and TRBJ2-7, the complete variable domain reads DGGITQSPKYLFRKEGQNVTLSCEQNLNHDAMYWYRQDPGQGLRLIYYSQIVNDFQKGDIAEGYSVSREKKESFPLTVTSAQKNPTAFYLCASSIRVFTYEQYFGPGTRLTVT.

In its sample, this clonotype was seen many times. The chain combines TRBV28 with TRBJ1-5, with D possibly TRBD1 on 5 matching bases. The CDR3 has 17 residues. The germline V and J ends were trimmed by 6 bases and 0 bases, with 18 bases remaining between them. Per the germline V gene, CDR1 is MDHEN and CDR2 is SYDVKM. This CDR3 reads CASSSPMGPYSNQPQHF. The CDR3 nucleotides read TGTGCCAGCAGCTCTCCGATGGGGCCATATAGCAATCAGCCCCAGCATTTT.

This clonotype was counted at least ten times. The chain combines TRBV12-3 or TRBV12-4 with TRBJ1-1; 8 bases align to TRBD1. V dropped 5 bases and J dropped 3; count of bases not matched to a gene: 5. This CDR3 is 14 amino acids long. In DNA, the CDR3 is TGTGCCAGCAGTACAGGACAGGGCGACACTGAAGCTTTCTTT. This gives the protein CASSTGQGDTEAFF.

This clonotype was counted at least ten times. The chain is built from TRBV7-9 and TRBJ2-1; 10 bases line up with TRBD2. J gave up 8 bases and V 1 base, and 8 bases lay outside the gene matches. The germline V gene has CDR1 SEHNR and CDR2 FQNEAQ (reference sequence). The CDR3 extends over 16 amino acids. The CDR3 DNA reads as TGTGCCAGCAGCTTAGGAGCGGGAGGGCCTGTATATGAGCAGTTCTTC. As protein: CASSLGAGGPVYEQFF.

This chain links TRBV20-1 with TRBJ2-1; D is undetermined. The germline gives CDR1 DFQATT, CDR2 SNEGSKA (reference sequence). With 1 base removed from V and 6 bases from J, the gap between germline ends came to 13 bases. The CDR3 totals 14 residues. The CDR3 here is CSARGALRGNEQFF. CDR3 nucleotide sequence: TGCAGTGCTAGAGGGGCACTCCGCGGCAATGAGCAGTTCTTC.

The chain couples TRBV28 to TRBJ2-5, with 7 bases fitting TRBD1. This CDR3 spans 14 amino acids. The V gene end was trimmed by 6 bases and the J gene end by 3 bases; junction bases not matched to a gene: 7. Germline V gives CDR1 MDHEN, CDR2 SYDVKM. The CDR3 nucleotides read TGTGCCAGCAGGGAAGGGGGCGCGGAAGAGACCCAGTACTTC. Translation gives CASREGGAEETQYF.

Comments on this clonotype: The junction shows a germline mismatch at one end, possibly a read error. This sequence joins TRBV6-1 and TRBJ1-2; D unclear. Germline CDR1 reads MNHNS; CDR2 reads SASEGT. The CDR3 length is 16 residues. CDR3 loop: CASTYTTALANYGCTF. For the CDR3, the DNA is TGTGCCAGCACCTATACTACGGCCTTAGCTAACTATGGCTGCACCTTC.

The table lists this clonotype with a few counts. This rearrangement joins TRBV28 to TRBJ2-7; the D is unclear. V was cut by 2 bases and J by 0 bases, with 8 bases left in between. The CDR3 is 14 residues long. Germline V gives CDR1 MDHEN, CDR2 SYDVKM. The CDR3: CASSLMGTSYEQYF. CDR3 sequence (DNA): TGTGCCAGCAGTTTAATGGGCACCTCCTACGAGCAGTACTTC.